The T cell receptor (beta chain) described here comes from a study of Ad26.COV2.S vaccination and SARS-CoV-2 variants. As concerns this clone: Its antigen remains unidentified.

V was pared by 0 bases and J by 2 bases, with 12 bases of the junction left unmatched. CDR3 size: 18 residues. Germline V gene data show CDR1 as SGHRS and CDR2 as YFSETQ. Treatment denoted: about 20 received Ad26.COV2.S at low or high dose, single or two shots; about five received placebo; per-sample allocation not given. Sampling was done on day 63 after the first vaccine or placebo injection. Study-level results: Measurements of TCR breadth and depth may have given underestimates of the total T cell responses.

Assay used: immunoSEQ multiplex PCR; TCRdb lists only in-frame clones, some missing. The repertoire includes roughly 380,000 clones, around 86% of them detected once, and 3.4% sits in the top ten. This chain uses TRBV5-1 with TRBJ2-7; 9 bases align to TRBD2. Source: peripheral blood, taken in a trial of Ad26.COV2.S vaccine versus placebo. The source is a person aged 18-60 years who received the Ad26.COV2.S COVID-19 vaccine or a placebo. CDR3 loop: CASSLAPSRPSGAYEQYF. Here the CDR3 DNA reads TGCGCCAGCAGCTTGGCCCCCAGCCGCCCTAGCGGGGCCTACGAGCAGTACTTC. The variable domain in full, with the rest retrieved from reference TRBV5-1 and TRBJ2-7, is KAGVTQTPRYLIKTRGQQVTLSCSPISGHRSVSWYQQTPGQGLQFLFEYFSETQRNKGNFPGRFSGRQFSNSRSEMNVSTLELGDSALYLCASSLAPSRPSGAYEQYFGPGTRLTVT.